This record looks at one T cell receptor beta chain sequence and its context. Its specificity is not known. The entry originates in a study of cytomegalovirus exposure and HLA in healthy donors. The wider study: Sequencing of about 179 million T cells in an earlier analysis found 95 million to 120 million unique TCR beta sequences. An early release of data contained around 80 million unique TCRs, which came from HLA-typed donors.

Study results and limitations: For most subjects, TCR beta sequences were reported to predict HLA-A and HLA-B alleles with accuracy. Prior analysis indicated that the majority of TCR beta V segments exhibited productivity approximately 87% or approximately 30% of the time.

PCR involved 60 Vbeta and 13 Jbeta primers. Generated by immunoSEQ multiplex PCR, the TCRdb table keeps only in-frame clones and is missing some. The data show 100,000 to 150,000 clones, more than 60% seen once. The sequenced sample was PBMCs. This TCR was sampled from a woman aged 40 to 50 in good health and CMV-seropositive.

This CDR3 reads CASSLAQANSPLHF. The DNA of the CDR3 is TGTGCCAGCAGCTTGGCACAGGCGAATTCACCCCTCCACTTT. The genes are TRBV5-4 and TRBJ1-6, with D possibly being TRBD1 (5 bases). CDR3 size: 14 residues. CDR1 is SGHNT and CDR2 is YYREEE in the germline V gene (reference sequence). Trimming pared 0 bases from V and 7 bases from J, leaving 8 bases between.